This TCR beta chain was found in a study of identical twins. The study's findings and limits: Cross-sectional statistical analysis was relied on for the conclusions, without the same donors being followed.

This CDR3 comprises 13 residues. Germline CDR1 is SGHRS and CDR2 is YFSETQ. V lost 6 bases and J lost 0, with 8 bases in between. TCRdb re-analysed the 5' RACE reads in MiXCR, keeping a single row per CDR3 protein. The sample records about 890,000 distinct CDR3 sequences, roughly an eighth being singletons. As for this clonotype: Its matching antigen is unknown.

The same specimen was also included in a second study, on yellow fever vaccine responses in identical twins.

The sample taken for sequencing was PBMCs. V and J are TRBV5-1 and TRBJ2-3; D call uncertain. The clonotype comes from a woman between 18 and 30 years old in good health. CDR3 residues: CASISPSTDTQYF. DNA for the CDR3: TGCGCCAGCATTAGTCCGAGCACAGATACGCAGTATTTT.